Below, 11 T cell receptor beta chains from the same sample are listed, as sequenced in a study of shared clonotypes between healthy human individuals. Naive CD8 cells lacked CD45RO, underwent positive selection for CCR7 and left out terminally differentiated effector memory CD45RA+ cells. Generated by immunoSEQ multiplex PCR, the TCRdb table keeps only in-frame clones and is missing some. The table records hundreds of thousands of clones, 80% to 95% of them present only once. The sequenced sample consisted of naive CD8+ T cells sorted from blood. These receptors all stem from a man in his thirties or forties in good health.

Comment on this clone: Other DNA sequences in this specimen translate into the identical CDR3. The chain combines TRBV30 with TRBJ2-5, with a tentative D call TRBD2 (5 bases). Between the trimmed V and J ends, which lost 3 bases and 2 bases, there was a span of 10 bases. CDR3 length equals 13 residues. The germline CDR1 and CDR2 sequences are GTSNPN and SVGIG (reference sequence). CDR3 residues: CAWSIGSQETQYF. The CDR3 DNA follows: TGTGCCTGGAGCATAGGGAGTCAAGAGACCCAGTACTTC.

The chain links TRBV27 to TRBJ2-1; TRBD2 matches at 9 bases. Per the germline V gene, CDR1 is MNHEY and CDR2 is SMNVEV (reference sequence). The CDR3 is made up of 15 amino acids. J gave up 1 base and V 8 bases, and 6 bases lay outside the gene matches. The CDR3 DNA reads TGTGCCAGCTCAGGGGCGGGAGGGTCCTACAATGAGCAGTTCTTC. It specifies CASSGAGGSYNEQFF.

As DNA, the CDR3 is TGTGCCAGCAGTTTATCCCCCCCCAGGGGCGAAAGAGAAGCTTTCTTT. It yields the protein CASSLSPPRGEREAFF. The chain uses TRBV27 and TRBJ1-1; weak D call: TRBD1 (6 bases). CDR3 length: 16 amino acids. V lost 0 bases to trimming and J lost 8 bases, with 19 bases between them. Per the germline V gene, CDR1 is MNHEY and CDR2 is SMNVEV (reference sequence).

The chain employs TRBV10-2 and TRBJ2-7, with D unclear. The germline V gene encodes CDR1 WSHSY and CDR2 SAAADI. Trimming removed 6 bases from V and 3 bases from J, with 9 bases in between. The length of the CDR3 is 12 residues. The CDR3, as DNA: TGCGCCAGCAGAACGTCTTACTACGAGCAGTACTTC. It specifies CASRTSYYEQYF.

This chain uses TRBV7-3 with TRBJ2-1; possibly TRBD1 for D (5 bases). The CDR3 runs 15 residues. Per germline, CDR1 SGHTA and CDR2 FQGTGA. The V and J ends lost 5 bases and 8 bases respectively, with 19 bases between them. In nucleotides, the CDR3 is TGTGCCAGCAGCCCCCACGAGGCAGGGTTGGATGAGCAGTTCTTC. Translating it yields CASSPHEAGLDEQFF.

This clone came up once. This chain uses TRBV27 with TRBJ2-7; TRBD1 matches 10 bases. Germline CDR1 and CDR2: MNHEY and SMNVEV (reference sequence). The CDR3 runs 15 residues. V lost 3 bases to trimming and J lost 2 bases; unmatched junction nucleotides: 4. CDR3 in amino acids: CASSLRGQGTYEQYF. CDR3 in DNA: TGTGCCAGCAGTTTGCGGGGACAGGGGACCTACGAGCAGTACTTC.

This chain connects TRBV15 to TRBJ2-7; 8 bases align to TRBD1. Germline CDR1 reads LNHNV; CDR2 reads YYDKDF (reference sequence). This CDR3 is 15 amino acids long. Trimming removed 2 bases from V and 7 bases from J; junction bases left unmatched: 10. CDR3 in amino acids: CATSRSDRGRQEQYF. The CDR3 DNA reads TGTGCCACCAGCAGATCAGACAGGGGCAGACAGGAGCAGTACTTC.

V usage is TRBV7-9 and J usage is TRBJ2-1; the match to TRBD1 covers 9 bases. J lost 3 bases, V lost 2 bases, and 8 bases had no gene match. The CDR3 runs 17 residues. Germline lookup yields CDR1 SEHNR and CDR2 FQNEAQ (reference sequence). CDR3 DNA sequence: TGTGCCAGCAGCTTATTGGGTGGACAGGGGTACTACAATGAGCAGTTCTTC. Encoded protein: CASSLLGGQGYYNEQFF.

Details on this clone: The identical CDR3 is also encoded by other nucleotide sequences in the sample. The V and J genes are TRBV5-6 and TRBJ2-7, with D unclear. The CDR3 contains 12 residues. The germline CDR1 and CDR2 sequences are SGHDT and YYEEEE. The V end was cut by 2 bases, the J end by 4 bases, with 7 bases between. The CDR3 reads CASSLDDYEQYF. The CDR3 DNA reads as TGTGCCAGCAGCTTAGACGATTACGAGCAGTACTTC. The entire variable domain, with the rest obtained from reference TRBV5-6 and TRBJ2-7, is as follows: DAGVTQSPTHLIKTRGQQVTLRCSPKSGHDTVSWYQQALGQGPQFIFQYYEEEERQRGNFPDRFSGHQFPNYSSELNVNALLLGDSALYLCASSLDDYEQYFGPGTRLTVT.

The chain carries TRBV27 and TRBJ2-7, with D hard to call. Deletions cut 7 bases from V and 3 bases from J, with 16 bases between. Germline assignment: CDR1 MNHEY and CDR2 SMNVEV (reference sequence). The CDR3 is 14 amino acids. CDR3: CASNISPGGYEQYF. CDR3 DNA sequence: TGTGCCAGCAACATAAGCCCTGGCGGCTACGAGCAGTACTTC.

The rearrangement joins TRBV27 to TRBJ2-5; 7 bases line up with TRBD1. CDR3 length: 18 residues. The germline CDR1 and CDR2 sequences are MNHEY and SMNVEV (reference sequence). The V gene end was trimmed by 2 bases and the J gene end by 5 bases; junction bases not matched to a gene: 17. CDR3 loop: CASSLSFGTASSRETQYF. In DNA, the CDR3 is TGTGCCAGCAGTTTAAGTTTCGGGACAGCATCCAGTAGGGAGACCCAGTACTTC.